This T cell receptor beta chain originates from a study of blood T cell repertoires in COVID-19. Across the study: Samples came from the United States, Italy and Spain, spanning acute and convalescent COVID-19.

This CDR3 has 15 amino acids. The germline V gene encodes CDR1 SNHLY and CDR2 FYNNEI. V dropped 5 bases and J dropped 0 bases, with 14 bases sitting between them. Repertoires were generated with immunoSEQ multiplex PCR, while TCRdb's copy carries only in-frame clones and drops some. This table holds fewer than 350,000 clones, about 85% found once. The sequenced material came from peripheral blood. This TCR derives from a woman in her forties or fifties with active or convalescent COVID-19. V usage is TRBV2 and J usage is TRBJ2-7; possibly TRBD1 for D (5 bases). The CDR3, as DNA: TGTGCCAGCAGTCCCTATGACAGAATCTCCTACGAGCAGTACTTC. As protein: CASSPYDRISYEQYF.